The source of this T cell receptor beta chain is a study of cytomegalovirus exposure and HLA in healthy donors. With 60 Vbeta and 13 Jbeta primers, the PCR was carried out. Sequencing used immunoSEQ multiplex PCR; TCRdb keeps in-frame clones, though not all of them. This table has around 170,000 clones, around 80% appearing once. With 0 bases removed from V and 6 bases from J, the gap between germline ends came to 17 bases. The germline CDR1 and CDR2 sequences are MNHEY and SVGAGI. This CDR3 spans 16 amino acids. This clone was observed a handful of times. As yet, its antigen is unknown. Whole-study findings and limits: Previous analysis showed most TCR beta V segments were productive about 87% or about 30% of the time. The authors considered a cluster of highly shared sequence variants likely to be a sequencing artifact.

The V and J genes are TRBV6-5 and TRBJ1-2, with unresolved D. This TCR came from a woman aged 45-59 years in good health and CMV-seronegative. The sequencing sample was made of PBMCs. CDR3 nucleotide sequence: TGTGCCAGCAGTTACTCGATTAGCCCGGTCAGCAATGGCTACACCTTC. Translating it yields CASSYSISPVSNGYTF.